This TCR beta chain was found in a study of CD8 T cells in Susac syndrome. CDR1 and CDR2 (germline): SGDLS, YYNGEE. Between the trimmed V and J ends, which lost 2 bases and 8 bases, there was a span of 13 bases. CDR3 length: 13 amino acids. RNA was extracted with the RNeasy kit, and a quantity of about 0.45 to 1 ug was reverse transcribed using random hexamers. TCRdb independently ran MiXCR on the immunoSEQ multiplex PCR reads; one entry per CDR3 protein. The data hold approximately 160,000 distinct CDR3 sequences, with just over 90% observed a single time. TEMRA cells were FACS-enriched, and CD8+ and CD4+ T cells were isolated negatively.

V gene TRBV9 combines with J gene TRBJ1-1; no reliable D call. The source of this sequence is a human donor in good health. The sample taken for sequencing was CD4+ T cells from PBMCs. The CDR3 DNA reads as TGTGCCAGCAGCGTGTCACCCGACCGAGAAGCTTTCTTT. This encodes CASSVSPDREAFF.